The clone carrying this T cell receptor (beta chain) has just a few counts. Its antigen is unidentified. Time point in this sample: proximal margin of the surgical specimen (macroscopically non-inflamed). The entry originates in a study of T cell repertoires in ileal Crohn's disease. Study information: Biopsies at the proximal margin of the resected specimen form MI samples.

Libraries were prepared by immunoSEQ multiplex PCR; TCRdb keeps only in-frame clonotypes and omits some of them. The sample has thousands of clones, around four fifths seen once; the top ten hold about 29%. Study-wide results and limits: Compared with non-smokers, active smokers at surgery showed more clonal expansions.

This clonotype was obtained from an adult with Crohn's disease. Sequencing was done on a sample of ileal tissue.

The CDR3: CASSQVSAAGELFF. The CDR3 DNA reads as TGTGCCAGCAGCCAAGTTTCAGCGGCCGGGGAGCTGTTTTTT. This rearrangement joins TRBV14 to TRBJ2-2; D is possibly TRBD2 (5 bases). V was cut by 1 base and J by 6 bases, with 9 bases left in between. Per the germline V gene, CDR1 is SGHDN and CDR2 is FVKESK. CDR3 length: 14 residues.